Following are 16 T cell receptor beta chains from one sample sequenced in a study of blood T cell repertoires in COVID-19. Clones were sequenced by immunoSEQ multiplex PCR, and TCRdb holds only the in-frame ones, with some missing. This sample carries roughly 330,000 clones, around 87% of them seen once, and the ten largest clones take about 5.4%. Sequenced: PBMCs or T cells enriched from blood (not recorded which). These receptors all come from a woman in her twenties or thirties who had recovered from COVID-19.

This CDR3 reads CASSPPSGGSDTQYF. The CDR3 nucleotides are TGTGCCAGCTCACCCCCTAGCGGGGGGTCTGATACGCAGTATTTT. V and J are TRBV18 and TRBJ2-3, with 11 bases that match TRBD2. This CDR3 is 15 amino acids long. Germline CDR1 is KGHSH and CDR2 is LQKENI. Unmatched junction bases numbered 5, after V lost 3 bases and J lost 6 bases.

CDR3 region: CASSSNRGVNGYTF. The CDR3 DNA reads as TGTGCCAGCAGCTCCAACAGGGGGGTAAATGGCTACACCTTC. The rearrangement joins TRBV7-9 to TRBJ1-2; 8 nucleotides match TRBD1. The germline V gene encodes CDR1 SEHNR and CDR2 FQNEAQ (reference sequence). The CDR3 contains 14 residues. The ends lost 4 bases at V and 6 bases at J; junction bases unmatched: 7.

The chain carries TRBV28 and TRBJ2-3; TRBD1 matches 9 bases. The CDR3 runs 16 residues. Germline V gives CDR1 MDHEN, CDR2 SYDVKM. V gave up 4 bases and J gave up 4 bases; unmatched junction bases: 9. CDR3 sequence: CASSWLDRGFPDTQYF. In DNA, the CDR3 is TGTGCCAGCAGTTGGCTGGACAGGGGATTCCCAGATACGCAGTATTTT.

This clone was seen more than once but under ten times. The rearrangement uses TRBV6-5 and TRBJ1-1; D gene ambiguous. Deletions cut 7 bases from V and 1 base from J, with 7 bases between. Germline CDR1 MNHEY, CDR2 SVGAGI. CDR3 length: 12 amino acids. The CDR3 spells CASMVQNTEAFF. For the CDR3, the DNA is TGTGCCAGCATGGTACAGAACACTGAAGCTTTCTTT.

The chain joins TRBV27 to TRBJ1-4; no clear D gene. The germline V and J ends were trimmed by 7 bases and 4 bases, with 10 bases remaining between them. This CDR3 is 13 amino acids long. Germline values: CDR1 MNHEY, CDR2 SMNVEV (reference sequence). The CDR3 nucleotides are TGTGCCAGCAAAAAACAGATTAATGAAAAACTGTTTTTT. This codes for CASKKQINEKLFF. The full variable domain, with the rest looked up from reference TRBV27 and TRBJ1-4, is EAQVTQNPRYLITVTGKKLTVTCSQNMNHEYMSWYRQDPGLGLRQIYYSMNVEVTDKGDVPEGYKVSRKEKRNFPLILESPSPNQTSLYFCASKKQINEKLFFGSGTQLSVL.

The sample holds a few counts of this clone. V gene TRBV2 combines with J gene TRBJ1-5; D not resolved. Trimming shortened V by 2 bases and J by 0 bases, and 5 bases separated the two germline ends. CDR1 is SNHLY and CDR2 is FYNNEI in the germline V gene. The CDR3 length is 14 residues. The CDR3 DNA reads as TGTGCCAGCAGTGAAACTTATAGCAATCAGCCCCAGCATTTT. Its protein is CASSETYSNQPQHF.

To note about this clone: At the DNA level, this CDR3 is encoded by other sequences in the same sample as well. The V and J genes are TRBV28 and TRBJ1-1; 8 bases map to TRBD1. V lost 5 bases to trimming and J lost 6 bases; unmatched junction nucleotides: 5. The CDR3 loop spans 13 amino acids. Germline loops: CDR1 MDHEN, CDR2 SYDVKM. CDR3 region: CASSSGQGSEAFF. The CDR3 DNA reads TGTGCCAGCAGTAGCGGACAGGGATCTGAAGCTTTCTTT.

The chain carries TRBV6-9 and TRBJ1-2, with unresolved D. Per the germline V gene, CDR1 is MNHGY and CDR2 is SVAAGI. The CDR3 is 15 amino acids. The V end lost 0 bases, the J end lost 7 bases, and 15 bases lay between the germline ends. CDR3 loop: CASSYSTSLRRGYTF. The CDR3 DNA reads TGTGCCAGCAGTTATTCGACATCCCTCCGCCGTGGCTACACCTTC.

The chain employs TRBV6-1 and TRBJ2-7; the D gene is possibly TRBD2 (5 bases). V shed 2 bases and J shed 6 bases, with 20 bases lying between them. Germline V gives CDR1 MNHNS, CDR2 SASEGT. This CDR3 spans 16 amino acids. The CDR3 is CASSEITTVAGSEQYF. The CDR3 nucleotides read TGTGCCAGCAGTGAAATTACAACTGTAGCTGGGAGCGAGCAGTACTTC.

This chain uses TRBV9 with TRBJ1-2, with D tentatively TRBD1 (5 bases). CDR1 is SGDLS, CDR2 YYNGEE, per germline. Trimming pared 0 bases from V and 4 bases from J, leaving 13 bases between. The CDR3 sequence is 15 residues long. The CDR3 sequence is CASSVAPGGFYGYTF. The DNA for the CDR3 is TGTGCCAGCAGCGTAGCTCCCGGGGGGTTCTATGGCTACACCTTC.

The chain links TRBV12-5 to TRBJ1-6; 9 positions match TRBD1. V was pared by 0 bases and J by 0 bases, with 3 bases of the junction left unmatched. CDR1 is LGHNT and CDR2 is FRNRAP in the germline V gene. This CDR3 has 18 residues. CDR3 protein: CASGLVRGQGSYNSPLHF. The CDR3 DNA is TGTGCTAGTGGTTTGGTACGGGGACAGGGCTCCTATAATTCACCCCTCCACTTT.

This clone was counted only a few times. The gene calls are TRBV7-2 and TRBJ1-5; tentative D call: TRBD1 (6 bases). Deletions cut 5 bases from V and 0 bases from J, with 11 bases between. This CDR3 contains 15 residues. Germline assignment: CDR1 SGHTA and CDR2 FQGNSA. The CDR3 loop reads CASSPGGASNQPQHF. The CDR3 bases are TGTGCCAGCAGCCCCGGGGGGGCTAGCAATCAGCCCCAGCATTTT.

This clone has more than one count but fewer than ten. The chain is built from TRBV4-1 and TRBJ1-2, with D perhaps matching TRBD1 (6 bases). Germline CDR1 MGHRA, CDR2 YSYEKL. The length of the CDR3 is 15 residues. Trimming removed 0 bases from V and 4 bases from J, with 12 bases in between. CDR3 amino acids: CASSQDARGFYGYTF. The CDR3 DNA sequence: TGCGCCAGCAGCCAAGACGCCAGGGGATTCTATGGCTACACCTTC.

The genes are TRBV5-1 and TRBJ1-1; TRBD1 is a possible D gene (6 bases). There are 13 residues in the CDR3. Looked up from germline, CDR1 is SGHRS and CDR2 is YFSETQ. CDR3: CASTEQGGTEAFF. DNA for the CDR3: TGCGCTAGTACCGAACAGGGTGGCACTGAAGCTTTCTTT.

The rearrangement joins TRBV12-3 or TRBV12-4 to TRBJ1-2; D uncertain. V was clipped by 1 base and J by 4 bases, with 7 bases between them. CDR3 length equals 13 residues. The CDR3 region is CASSLEFSYGYTF. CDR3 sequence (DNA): TGTGCCAGCAGTTTAGAGTTTAGCTATGGCTACACCTTC.

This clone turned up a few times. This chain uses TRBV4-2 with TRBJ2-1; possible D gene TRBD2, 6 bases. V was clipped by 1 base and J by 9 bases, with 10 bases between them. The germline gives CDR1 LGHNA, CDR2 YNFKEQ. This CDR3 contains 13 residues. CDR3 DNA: TGTGCCAGCAGCCAAGGGGGAGCGGGTGAGCAGTTCTTC. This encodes CASSQGGAGEQFF.